These 22 T cell receptor beta chains came from one sample sequenced in a study of T cell clonality in common variable immunodeficiency. Notes on the study in general: Fewer deletions and N-nucleotide insertions were reportedly seen in common variable immunodeficiency TCR beta sequences.

Clones were sequenced by immunoSEQ multiplex PCR, and TCRdb holds only the in-frame ones, with some missing. Altogether about 17,000 clones were found in the sample, and no singletons occur. These receptors lack a known antigen. The specimen sequenced was peripheral blood mononuclear cells. These receptors were taken from a human donor with common variable immunodeficiency.

This clone turned up a few times. The read ends 3 residues shy of where the CDR3 ends; the end is completed using the germline J gene. The same CDR3 can be traced to other DNA sequences in this sample. The chain recombines TRBV19 with TRBJ2-5; a weak D match, TRBD1 (6 bases). Germline V CDR1 and CDR2: LNHDA, SQIVND (reference sequence). V shed 6 bases and J shed 2 bases, with 7 bases lying between them. CDR3 size: 12 residues. The CDR3 is CASRGAQETQYF. CDR3 DNA (partial): TGTGCCAGTAGGGGGGCGCAAGAGACC. Filled out from reference TRBV19 and TRBJ2-5, the complete variable domain reads DGGITQSPKYLFRKEGQNVTLSCEQNLNHDAMYWYRQDPGQGLRLIYYSQIVNDFQKGDIAEGYSVSREKKESFPLTVTSAQKNPTAFYLCASRGAQETQYFGPGTRLLVL.

This clone was seen a handful of times. The read terminates 3 residues ahead of where the CDR3 ends, so the germline J gene completes it. The chain links TRBV7-9 to TRBJ1-1, with 7 bases that match TRBD1. The length of the CDR3 is 15 residues. Losses at the gene ends were 5 bases for V and 1 base for J; bases not matched to a gene: 7. Looked up from germline, CDR1 is SEHNR and CDR2 is FQNEAQ (reference sequence). The CDR3 DNA, read in part, is TGTGCCAGCAGCCCGAGGACAGGCTCGAACACTGAA. Translation gives CASSPRTGSNTE. The CDR3 as a whole reads CASSPRTGSNTEAFF. Full variable domain (outside the CDR3, taken from reference TRBV7-9 and TRBJ1-1): DTGVSQNPRHKITKRGQNVTFRCDPISEHNRLYWYRQTLGQGPEFLTYFQNEAQLEKSRLLSDRFSAERPKGSFSTLEIQRTEQGDSAMYLCASSPRTGSNTEAFFGQGTRLTVV.

This clone occurred a few times. The CDR3 goes on 3 residues after the read ends, and that part is filled in from the germline J gene. V gene TRBV18 combines with J gene TRBJ2-1; D may be TRBD1 (5 bases). Germline V lookup: CDR1 KGHSH, CDR2 LQKENI. This CDR3 is built from 13 residues. Trimming left V 4 bases short and J 6 bases short, with 10 bases between. The CDR3 protein is CASSRGQGNEQFF. Incomplete CDR3 DNA: TGTGCCAGCTCACGGGGTCAGGGCAATGAG. The entire variable domain, with the rest obtained from reference TRBV18 and TRBJ2-1, is as follows: NAGVMQNPRHLVRRRGQEARLRCSPMKGHSHVYWYRQLPEEGLKFMVYLQKENIIDESGMPKERFSAEFPKEGPSILRIQQVVRGDSAAYFCASSRGQGNEQFFGPGTRLTVL.

This clone was detected ten times or more. Sequencing ends 3 residues short of the CDR3 end; the germline J gene provides the rest. This chain uses TRBV5-1 with TRBJ2-3; the D is unclear. The CDR3 runs to 11 residues. Trimming removed 3 bases from V and 4 bases from J, with 3 bases in between. Germline CDR1 and CDR2: SGHRS and YFSETQ. CDR3 region: CASSSADTQYF. The sequenced part of the CDR3 DNA is TGCGCCAGCAGCTCCGCAGATACG.

There are many counts of this clone. Coverage ceases 3 residues before the CDR3 finishes, and the germline J gene fills in the end. This sequence joins TRBV20-1 and TRBJ2-1; TRBD2 aligns across 8 bases. Per the germline V gene, CDR1 is DFQATT and CDR2 is SNEGSKA (reference sequence). The junction had 4 bases not matched to a gene; V was cut back by 3 bases and J by 0 bases. The CDR3 is made up of 15 amino acids. CDR3 bases read: TGCAGTGCTAGCGGACTAGCATTCTCCTACAATGAG. Its translation: CSASGLAFSYNE. The full CDR3 protein is CSASGLAFSYNEQFF.

This clone was detected a few times. The sequence runs out 3 residues before the end of the CDR3; the remainder is reconstructed from the germline J gene. The J gene is TRBJ2-1, the V gene TRBV5-6, with a weak D call TRBD2 (5 bases). Between the trimmed V and J ends, which lost 3 bases and 7 bases, there was a span of 11 bases. CDR1 and CDR2 (germline): SGHDT, YYEEEE. The CDR3 length is 13 residues. CDR3 bases read: TGTGCCAGCAGCTCGCCACGGGGAAATGAG. As protein: CASSSPRGNE. The full CDR3 protein reads CASSSPRGNEQFF.

This clone came up many times. Read sequence stops 3 residues before the CDR3 end, and the germline J gene provides the missing end. This chain uses TRBV6-2 or TRBV6-3 with TRBJ2-1, with TRBD2 identical over 8 bases. Looked up from germline, CDR1 is MNHEY and CDR2 is SVGEGT. The CDR3 runs to 16 residues. The J segment lost 3 bases and the V segment lost 6 bases, leaving 10 bases of the junction unmatched. Incomplete CDR3 DNA: TGTGCCAGCAGCACGGGACTAGGGGGAGTCTACAATGAG. It specifies CASSTGLGGVYNE. The full CDR3 protein reads CASSTGLGGVYNEQFF.

This clone showed up many times. The read stops 3 residues short of the end of the CDR3; the missing end is completed from the germline J gene. The chain couples TRBV5-1 to TRBJ2-3; D perhaps matches TRBD2 (5 bases). The germline CDR1 and CDR2 sequences are SGHRS and YFSETQ. V was trimmed by 4 bases and J by 4 bases, leaving 22 bases between them. The CDR3 spans 17 residues. CDR3 DNA, as far as it was read: TGCGCCAGCAGCCCTTTATTTATCGGGGTTTTTTCAGATACG. It specifies CASSPLFIGVFSDT. The complete CDR3 reads CASSPLFIGVFSDTQYF.

This clone was picked up many times. Read data end 3 residues before the CDR3 end; the end is taken from the germline J gene. This chain connects TRBV20-1 to TRBJ2-3, with 9 bases that match TRBD2. J lost 0 bases, V lost 4 bases, and 5 bases had no gene match. The CDR3 is made up of 15 amino acids. Germline CDR1 DFQATT, CDR2 SNEGSKA (reference sequence). The CDR3 bases that were read are TGCAGTGCTAATAGCGGGAGTGAAAGCACAGATACG. This sequence encodes CSANSGSESTDT. The whole CDR3 protein is CSANSGSESTDTQYF.

This clone occurred many times. Read coverage stops 3 residues before the CDR3 terminus; the germline J gene supplies the remainder. The V call is TRBV29-1, the J call TRBJ1-1; tentatively, D is TRBD1 (6 bases). Trimming cost V 7 bases and J 0 bases, with 9 bases left between them. In germline, CDR1 is SQVTM, CDR2 ANQGSEA. CDR3 size: 12 residues. CDR3 DNA (partial): TGCAGCGCCGACAGGATGAACACTGAA. Protein product: CSADRMNTE. The whole CDR3 is CSADRMNTEAFF.

This clone was counted only a few times. The CDR3 end falls 3 residues outside the read, so it is completed with the germline J gene. V gene TRBV29-1 combines with J gene TRBJ2-7; 15 bases match TRBD2. Germline trimming cut 7 bases from V and 4 bases from J; bases unmatched to any gene: 8. Germline V gives CDR1 SQVTM, CDR2 ANQGSEA. This CDR3 has 15 residues. CDR3: CSAKSGTSGGYEQYF. CDR3 bases read: TGCAGCGCTAAATCCGGGACTAGCGGGGGGTACGAG.

This clone turned up a few times. The CDR3 end lies 3 residues beyond the end of the read and is filled in from the germline J gene. The genes are TRBV2 and TRBJ2-5, with 14 bases aligning to TRBD2. CDR3 length: 15 residues. CDR1 is SNHLY and CDR2 is FYNNEI in the germline V gene. Trimming took 6 bases from V and 7 from J; bases not matched to a gene: 7. Partial CDR3 DNA: TGTGCCAGCAGAGCCGGGACTAGCGGGAGTGGGACC. Protein sequence: CASRAGTSGSGT. The entire CDR3 is CASRAGTSGSGTQYF.

This clone was observed at least ten times. The read ends 3 residues early relative to the CDR3; the germline J gene fills the gap. V and J are TRBV7-3 and TRBJ2-3; no firm D call. The V and J ends lost 4 bases and 1 base respectively, with 12 bases between them. The CDR3 is made up of 15 amino acids. The germline V gene encodes CDR1 SGHTA and CDR2 FQGTGA. The CDR3 reads CASSSQILGTDTQYF. CDR3 DNA, as far as it was read: TGTGCCAGCAGCTCCCAGATTCTAGGCACAGATACG.

Turning to this clone: The read gets to within 3 residues of the CDR3 end, and the germline J gene fills in the rest. The chain joins TRBV27 to TRBJ2-7, with 7 bases fitting TRBD1. CDR1 MNHEY and CDR2 SMNVEV come from the germline V gene (reference sequence). V was clipped by 4 bases and J by 3 bases; unmatched bases: 9. The CDR3 consists of 15 residues. The covered CDR3 bases are TGTGCCAGCAGTTCTCCGACAGGGTTGGGCTACGAG. It codes for CASSSPTGLGYE. The CDR3 in its entirety is CASSSPTGLGYEQYF.

This clone was recorded many times. The read terminates 3 residues ahead of where the CDR3 ends, so the germline J gene completes it. V usage is TRBV19 and J usage is TRBJ2-5; weak D call: TRBD1 (6 bases). Per the germline V gene, CDR1 is LNHDA and CDR2 is SQIVND (reference sequence). V was pared by 6 bases and J by 5 bases, with 19 bases between. CDR3 length: 15 amino acids. CDR3 in amino acids: CASSPGRTAGETQYF. The sequenced CDR3 bases are TGTGCCAGTAGCCCCGGTAGGACAGCTGGCGAGACC.

This clone was detected a few times. One end of the junction fails to match germline, which may point to a read error. The CDR3 end is not reached by the read, which stops 3 residues before it; the germline J gene fills it in. The V gene is TRBV2, the J gene TRBJ1-1; no reliable D call. CDR1 and CDR2 from the germline V gene are SNHLY and FYNNEI. This CDR3 is built from 13 residues. The CDR3 DNA, read in part, is TGTGCCGGCAGCCCCGTCCTCGACACTGAA. Translated: CAGSPVLDTE. Given in full, the CDR3 is CAGSPVLDTEAFF.

Notes on this clone: The read terminates 3 residues ahead of where the CDR3 ends, so the germline J gene completes it. V gene TRBV7-8 combines with J gene TRBJ2-7; 7 positions match TRBD1. J was trimmed by 0 bases and V by 2 bases; bases with no gene match: 1. Germline loops: CDR1 SGHVS, CDR2 FQNEAQ. This CDR3 contains 14 residues. The CDR3 loop reads CASSLRDSSYEQYF. The CDR3 DNA, read in part, is TGTGCCAGCAGCTTAAGGGACAGCTCCTACGAG.

In its sample, this clone was seen many times. The read ends 3 residues early relative to the CDR3; the germline J gene fills the gap. This same CDR3 is encoded by further DNA sequences in the sample. The chain joins TRBV18 to TRBJ1-1, with D maybe TRBD1 (6 bases). This CDR3 is 15 amino acids long. V lost 6 bases to trimming and J lost 0 bases, with 14 bases between them. In germline, CDR1 is KGHSH, CDR2 LQKENI. The covered CDR3 bases are TGTGCCAGCTCGCCGGACAGAGGAATGAACACTGAA. It is translated as CASSPDRGMNTE. The whole CDR3 region reads CASSPDRGMNTEAFF.

Comments on this clone: The sequence runs out 3 residues before the end of the CDR3; the remainder is reconstructed from the germline J gene. The chain uses TRBV7-9 and TRBJ2-3; tentative D call: TRBD2 (6 bases). Trimming pared 4 bases from V and 4 bases from J, leaving 12 bases between. The CDR3 runs to 14 residues. CDR1 and CDR2 from the germline V gene are SEHNR and FQNEAQ (reference sequence). CDR3 DNA (partial): TGTGCCAGCAGCTGGGGTAGCGGTGCAGATACG. Translating gives CASSWGSGADT. The full CDR3 is CASSWGSGADTQYF.

This clone was recorded a few times. The sequenced fragment ends 3 residues before the CDR3 boundary, so the rest is inferred from the germline J gene. This sequence joins TRBV2 and TRBJ1-1, with a weak D call TRBD1 (6 bases). Per the germline V gene, CDR1 is SNHLY and CDR2 is FYNNEI. CDR3 length: 15 amino acids. The CDR3 region is CASSEALGGVGRAFF. The sequenced part of the CDR3 DNA is TGTGCCAGCAGTGAAGCGCTTGGGGGCGTGGGACGC.

This clone was seen many times. The CDR3 end is not reached by the read, which stops 3 residues before it; the germline J gene fills it in. The chain has TRBV5-5 and TRBJ2-7; TRBD2 aligns across 8 bases. The J segment lost 0 bases and the V segment lost 4 bases, leaving 6 bases of the junction unmatched. Per the germline V gene, CDR1 is SGHKS and CDR2 is YYEKEE (reference sequence). The CDR3 spans 15 residues. The CDR3 protein is CASSPVAGGSYEQYF. CDR3 DNA (partial): TGTGCCAGCAGCCCCGTGGCGGGAGGCTCCTACGAG.

Comment on this clone: Read coverage stops 3 residues before the CDR3 terminus; the germline J gene supplies the remainder. The chain couples TRBV20-1 to TRBJ2-7; the match to TRBD2 covers 10 bases. V gave up 0 bases and J gave up 3 bases; unmatched junction bases: 8. This CDR3 is built from 16 residues. CDR1 and CDR2 from the germline V gene are DFQATT and SNEGSKA (reference sequence). The chain's CDR3 is CSARDRVAGGRYEQYF. The CDR3 DNA, read in part, is TGCAGTGCTAGAGATCGGGTAGCGGGAGGCCGCTACGAG.